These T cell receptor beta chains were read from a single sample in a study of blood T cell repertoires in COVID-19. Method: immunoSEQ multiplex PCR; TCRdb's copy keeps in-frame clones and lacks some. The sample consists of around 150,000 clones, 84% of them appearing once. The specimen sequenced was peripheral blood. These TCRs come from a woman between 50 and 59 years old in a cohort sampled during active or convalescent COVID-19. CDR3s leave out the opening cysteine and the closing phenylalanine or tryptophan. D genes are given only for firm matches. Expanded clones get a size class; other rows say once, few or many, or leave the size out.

ASSAQGLSGNTIY	NA	TRBV27	TRBJ1-3	NA
ASSLTPTNEAF	NA	TRBV4-2	TRBJ1-1	NA
ASSDPWGRGNNEQF	NA	TRBV5-1	TRBJ2-1	NA
ASSSSRGLYNEQF	NA	TRBV27	TRBJ2-1	NA
ASTSGETQY	NA	TRBV5-1	TRBJ2-5	NA
ASSRTGRGKDNNEKLF	NA	TRBV5-1	TRBJ1-4	NA
ASSLLEVPGAF	NA	TRBV5-4	TRBJ1-1	NA
ASSPRPQGAGGEAF	TRBD1	TRBV7-8	TRBJ1-1	NA
ASIKGEGTEAF	NA	TRBV2	TRBJ1-1	NA
ASSPTGPGNTIY	NA	TRBV7-9	TRBJ1-3	NA
ASSFGTKTDTQY	NA	TRBV11-1	TRBJ2-3	NA
ASSYSGTGFFEQY	TRBD1	TRBV7-3	TRBJ2-7	NA
ASSTLPGGYEQY	TRBD2	TRBV19	TRBJ2-7	NA
AISESSMGAGETQY	NA	TRBV10-3	TRBJ2-5	NA
AWSDTGHRYEQY	NA	TRBV30	TRBJ2-7	NA
AWGGRSFNFRNTGELF	NA	TRBV30	TRBJ2-2	once
ASTFNRNYEQY	NA	TRBV12-3/TRBV12-4	TRBJ2-7	NA
ASSPDREKAF	TRBD1	TRBV18	TRBJ1-1	NA
ASSIRVPYEQY	NA	TRBV19	TRBJ2-7	NA
ASSPPGTGGYEQY	TRBD1	TRBV14	TRBJ2-7	NA
ASSIGTSGGEETQY	TRBD2	TRBV7-9	TRBJ2-5	NA
ASSVWGDSYNEQF	NA	TRBV9	TRBJ2-1	NA
ASSTRLASWATDTQY	NA	TRBV6-2/TRBV6-3	TRBJ2-3	NA
ASSQVSSAADTQY	NA	TRBV4-2	TRBJ2-3	once
ASGVKSSYNEQF	NA	TRBV6-5	TRBJ2-1	few
ASSTGSYEQY	NA	TRBV5-1	TRBJ2-7	NA
ASSWNRQALNTEAF	NA	TRBV5-4	TRBJ1-1	NA
ASSQVLSGSDTIY	NA	TRBV4-3	TRBJ1-3	NA
ASSRTDRAGNTIY	TRBD1	TRBV3-1/TRBV3-2	TRBJ1-3	NA
ASRPNQGLDEKLF	NA	TRBV7-9	TRBJ1-4	few
ASRQTTNYGYT	NA	TRBV5-1	TRBJ1-2	NA
ASSIQSGGFSDTQY	TRBD2	TRBV19	TRBJ2-3	NA
ASSFSGGSTGELF	TRBD2	TRBV3-1/TRBV3-2	TRBJ2-2	NA
ASSHRVTYYGYT	NA	TRBV3-1/TRBV3-2	TRBJ1-2	NA
ASSEYNNQPQH	NA	TRBV6-4	TRBJ1-5	NA
ASSRPGLAGRTGELF	TRBD2	TRBV7-3	TRBJ2-2	once
ASRPGFLGEAF	NA	TRBV6-6	TRBJ1-1	once
ASSLGTGSYEQY	NA	TRBV11-3	TRBJ2-7	NA
ASSSTNTGELF	NA	TRBV12-3/TRBV12-4	TRBJ2-2	few
AISGTQGSEQF	TRBD1	TRBV10-3	TRBJ2-1	NA
ASSEDGGNQPQH	NA	TRBV2	TRBJ1-5	NA
APRQVGTSGSYEQY	TRBD2	TRBV27	TRBJ2-7	NA
ASSPATGPGYGYT	NA	TRBV7-2	TRBJ1-2	NA
ASSRTGGALGANVLT	TRBD1	TRBV2	TRBJ2-6	once
ASSQGTGTGWWSPLH	TRBD1	TRBV2	TRBJ1-6	NA